A single sample gave rise to the 5 T cell receptor beta chains below, sequenced in a study of response to subunit inactivated influenza vaccine. TCRdb re-called the RT-PCR reads through MiXCR, storing one row per CDR3 protein. This table has roughly 700,000 distinct CDR3 sequences, 14% appearing once. Material: PBMCs from blood, obtained around two weeks before vaccination. Every receptor here comes from a man over 45 who received an inactivated influenza vaccine.

This CDR3 is CASSQSWTNNEQFF. As DNA, the CDR3 is TGTGCCAGCAGCCAATCCTGGACGAACAATGAGCAGTTCTTC. The chain uses TRBV4-2 and TRBJ2-1; D is ambiguous. The CDR3 is 14 amino acids. Trimming removed 2 bases from V and 5 bases from J, with 10 bases in between. Germline CDR1 is LGHNA and CDR2 is YNFKEQ.

This clonotype has a handful of counts. The chain uses TRBV24-1 and TRBJ1-5, with D hard to call. Between the trimmed V and J ends, which lost 5 bases and 0 bases, there was a span of 7 bases. Germline V lookup: CDR1 KGHDR, CDR2 SFDVKD. This CDR3 contains 14 residues. CDR3 region: CATSGEYSNQPQHF. The CDR3 DNA sequence: TGTGCCACCAGTGGGGAGTATAGCAATCAGCCCCAGCATTTT.

This clonotype appeared a few times. For the CDR3, the DNA is TGTGCCAGCAGCCCGACTAGCGGCCCGAACACCGGGGAGCTGTTTTTT. It specifies CASSPTSGPNTGELFF. The chain has TRBV7-6 and TRBJ2-2; 9 nucleotides agree with TRBD2. V lost 5 bases to trimming and J lost 0 bases; unmatched junction nucleotides: 4. The CDR3 has 16 residues. CDR1 SGHVS and CDR2 FNYEAQ come from the germline V gene.

The chain recombines TRBV28 with TRBJ2-7; 7 nucleotides agree with TRBD1. The ends lost 6 bases at V and 6 bases at J; junction bases unmatched: 11. CDR1 and CDR2 from the germline V gene are MDHEN and SYDVKM. The CDR3 spans 14 residues. DNA of the CDR3: TGTGCCAGCAGATCGCAATACAGGGGCGGCGAGCAGTACTTC. Translation gives CASRSQYRGGEQYF.

This clonotype showed up just a few times. The chain joins TRBV5-4 to TRBJ1-1; D ambiguous. There are 15 residues in the CDR3. The V gene's germline CDR1 is SGHNT and CDR2 YYREEE (reference sequence). V dropped 0 bases and J dropped 11 bases, with 20 bases sitting between them. The CDR3 DNA follows: TGTGCCAGCAGCTTGGCTCGGGCGCTCATCCAAGAGGCTTTCTTT. This codes for CASSLARALIQEAFF.